This T cell receptor beta chain was found in a study of cytomegalovirus exposure and HLA in healthy donors. CDR3 size: 12 residues. Germline CDR1 is SNHLY and CDR2 is FYNNEI. Trimming cost V 7 bases and J 2 bases; bases outside gene matches: 2. Method: immunoSEQ multiplex PCR; TCRdb's copy keeps in-frame clones and lacks some. Of some 340,000 clones listed, roughly 87% are singletons. Whole-study results and caveats: In vitro testing confirmed a few CMV-associated chains as specific for CMV antigens. Clusters of TCRs from the first cohort tended to co-occur in the 120 or so validation repertoires (as a later analysis found). Researchers catalogued some 160 TCR beta chains as cytomegalovirus-associated. Many donors carried some public TCRs, although rarity characterized most TCR sequences.

A single count supports this clone. Its antigen is not identified. This CDR3 is also generated by other DNA sequences in the sample. The origin of this receptor is a woman aged 30 to 39 in good health and CMV-seropositive. The sequenced sample consisted of PBMCs. The chain is built from TRBV2 and TRBJ2-7; 7 positions match TRBD1. The CDR3 DNA reads as TGTGCCAGCACCCAGGGGGCCTACGAGCAGTACTTC. Translated, it gives CASTQGAYEQYF. Based on the CDR3 plus reference TRBV2 and TRBJ2-7, the full variable domain is EPEVTQTPSHQVTQMGQEVILRCVPISNHLYFYWYRQILGQKVEFLVSFYNNEISEKSEIFDDQFSVERPDGSNFTLKIRSTKLEDSAMYFCASTQGAYEQYFGPGTRLTVT.